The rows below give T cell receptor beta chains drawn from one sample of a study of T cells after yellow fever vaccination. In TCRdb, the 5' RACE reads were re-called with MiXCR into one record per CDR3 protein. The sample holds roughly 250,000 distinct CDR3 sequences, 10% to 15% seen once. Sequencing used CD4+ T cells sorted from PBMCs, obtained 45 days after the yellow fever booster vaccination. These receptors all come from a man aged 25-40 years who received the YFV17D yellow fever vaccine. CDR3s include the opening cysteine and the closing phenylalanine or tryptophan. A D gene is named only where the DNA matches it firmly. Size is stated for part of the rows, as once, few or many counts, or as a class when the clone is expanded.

cdr3_nt: TGTGCCAGCAGTTATCTAACGAACACTGAAGCTTTCTTT
cdr3_aa: CASSYLTNTEAFF
v_call: TRBV6-5
d_call: .
j_call: TRBJ1-1
clone_size: .

cdr3_nt: TGTGCCAGCCGCGGGCGGGACCAAAACACCGGGGAGCTGTTTTTT
cdr3_aa: CASRGRDQNTGELFF
v_call: TRBV28
d_call: .
j_call: TRBJ2-2
clone_size: many

cdr3_nt: TGTGCCAGCAGTTTGTACATACCGGGGGCGCGGACTGAAGCTTTCTTT
cdr3_aa: CASSLYIPGARTEAFF
v_call: TRBV12-3/TRBV12-4
d_call: .
j_call: TRBJ1-1
clone_size: .

cdr3_nt: TGTGCCAGCAGCCAAGCGGTCGAGCAGTACTTC
cdr3_aa: CASSQAVEQYF
v_call: TRBV14
d_call: .
j_call: TRBJ2-7
clone_size: .

cdr3_nt: TGTGCCAGCAGGGTCGGGGCTAGCGGAGCCTACGAGCAGTACTTC
cdr3_aa: CASRVGASGAYEQYF
v_call: TRBV21-1
d_call: .
j_call: TRBJ2-7
clone_size: few

cdr3_nt: TGCAGTGCTGACAGGGGGCCGAACACTGAAGCTTTCTTT
cdr3_aa: CSADRGPNTEAFF
v_call: TRBV20-1
d_call: TRBD1
j_call: TRBJ1-1
clone_size: many

cdr3_nt: TGTGCCAGCAGCCAAGTTCGCGGGACCGGTGGAGATACGCAGTATTTT
cdr3_aa: CASSQVRGTGGDTQYF
v_call: TRBV3-1
d_call: .
j_call: TRBJ2-3
clone_size: few

cdr3_nt: TGTGCCATCAGGGAGACCGGGACTTACAATGAGCAGTTCTTC
cdr3_aa: CAIRETGTYNEQFF
v_call: TRBV10-3
d_call: .
j_call: TRBJ2-1
clone_size: .

cdr3_nt: TGTGCCACCAGTTTGGACTATGAGCAGTTCTTC
cdr3_aa: CATSLDYEQFF
v_call: TRBV24-1
d_call: .
j_call: TRBJ2-1
clone_size: .

cdr3_nt: TGTGCCAGCAGCTTAGCCAGGGGGTCTTTGGGGGAGCTGTTTTTT
cdr3_aa: CASSLARGSLGELFF
v_call: TRBV7-2
d_call: TRBD1
j_call: TRBJ2-2
clone_size: .

cdr3_nt: TGTGCCAGCAGTCTAGCTAGCGGGAGTTTCAGTGAGCAGTTCTTC
cdr3_aa: CASSLASGSFSEQFF
v_call: TRBV12-3/TRBV12-4
d_call: TRBD2
j_call: TRBJ2-1
clone_size: few

cdr3_nt: TGCAGTGCCCGGCCCAGCAGGGTTATGACTGAAGCTTTCTTT
cdr3_aa: CSARPSRVMTEAFF
v_call: TRBV20-1
d_call: .
j_call: TRBJ1-1
clone_size: few

cdr3_nt: TGTGCCACCAGCAGAGATCGGGGCAGGGAATCAGATACGCAGTATTTT
cdr3_aa: CATSRDRGRESDTQYF
v_call: TRBV15
d_call: .
j_call: TRBJ2-3
clone_size: .

cdr3_nt: TGCAGTGCGTCCGGGACAGGAGATCAGCCCCAGCATTTT
cdr3_aa: CSASGTGDQPQHF
v_call: TRBV20-1
d_call: TRBD1
j_call: TRBJ1-5
clone_size: .

cdr3_nt: TGTGCCAGCAGGAACAGGGCTAGCAATCAGCCCCAGCATTTT
cdr3_aa: CASRNRASNQPQHF
v_call: TRBV6-1
d_call: .
j_call: TRBJ1-5
clone_size: .

cdr3_nt: TGTGCCAGCAGCGTAGGGGGGGGCATCGGAGAAAAACTGTTTTTT
cdr3_aa: CASSVGGGIGEKLFF
v_call: TRBV7-2
d_call: .
j_call: TRBJ1-4
clone_size: few

cdr3_nt: TGCAGTGCTAGACCCTCAGTCGGAGCCCCGGGGTACGAGCAGTACTTC
cdr3_aa: CSARPSVGAPGYEQYF
v_call: TRBV20-1
d_call: .
j_call: TRBJ2-7
clone_size: few

cdr3_nt: TGCGCCAGCAGCTTAGATGACTACAATGAGCAGTTCTTC
cdr3_aa: CASSLDDYNEQFF
v_call: TRBV5-1
d_call: .
j_call: TRBJ2-1
clone_size: few

cdr3_nt: TGTGCCAGCAGCTTTCAGCGGGAGGGCCCTGGAGATACGCAGTATTTT
cdr3_aa: CASSFQREGPGDTQYF
v_call: TRBV7-2
d_call: TRBD2
j_call: TRBJ2-3
clone_size: .

cdr3_nt: TGTGCCAGCAGTCAAGGACTAGCGGGATTGTCTAGGGAGCAGTTCTTC
cdr3_aa: CASSQGLAGLSREQFF
v_call: TRBV27
d_call: TRBD2
j_call: TRBJ2-1
clone_size: many

cdr3_nt: TGTGCCAGCAGCGCGGGACGGATGAACACTGAAGCTTTCTTT
cdr3_aa: CASSAGRMNTEAFF
v_call: TRBV6-1
d_call: .
j_call: TRBJ1-1
clone_size: once

cdr3_nt: TGTGCCACCAGCAGAGATCAGGGGCCGGGGAACATTCAGTACTTC
cdr3_aa: CATSRDQGPGNIQYF
v_call: TRBV15
d_call: .
j_call: TRBJ2-4
clone_size: .

cdr3_nt: TGTGCCAGCAGTTTCCCACTAGCCAAAAACATTCAGTACTTC
cdr3_aa: CASSFPLAKNIQYF
v_call: TRBV28
d_call: .
j_call: TRBJ2-4
clone_size: .

cdr3_nt: TGCAGTGCTAGATCCCGGGACAGGGGGGCTTTCAGCAATCAGCCCCAGCATTTT
cdr3_aa: CSARSRDRGAFSNQPQHF
v_call: TRBV20-1
d_call: TRBD1
j_call: TRBJ1-5
clone_size: .

cdr3_nt: TGTGCCAGCAGCTTAAGGTTCGGAGAAAAACTGTTTTTT
cdr3_aa: CASSLRFGEKLFF
v_call: TRBV7-2
d_call: .
j_call: TRBJ1-4
clone_size: few

cdr3_nt: TGTGCCAGCAGCCACGACACTGTTGGGACCCCGACCTACAATGAGCAGTTCTTC
cdr3_aa: CASSHDTVGTPTYNEQFF
v_call: TRBV4-2
d_call: .
j_call: TRBJ2-1
clone_size: few

cdr3_nt: TGCAGTGCTAGTCCCGGGACAGTTAATGAAAAACTGTTTTTT
cdr3_aa: CSASPGTVNEKLFF
v_call: TRBV20-1
d_call: TRBD1
j_call: TRBJ1-4
clone_size: .

cdr3_nt: TGTGCCAGTCGGTCTGGGGGGACACGGGCGTACGAGCAGTACTTC
cdr3_aa: CASRSGGTRAYEQYF
v_call: TRBV12-3/TRBV12-4
d_call: .
j_call: TRBJ2-7
clone_size: few

cdr3_nt: TGCAGTGCTGGTCGGTTGCTAGTCTCGGGAGAGACCCAGTACTTC
cdr3_aa: CSAGRLLVSGETQYF
v_call: TRBV20-1
d_call: .
j_call: TRBJ2-5
clone_size: few

cdr3_nt: TGTGCCAGCAGCTTCGACAGGGGACCCTACAATGAGCAGTTCTTC
cdr3_aa: CASSFDRGPYNEQFF
v_call: TRBV7-9
d_call: TRBD1
j_call: TRBJ2-1
clone_size: .

cdr3_nt: TGTGCCAGCAGCTTAAAGGGCCTTAACTACGAGCAGTACTTC
cdr3_aa: CASSLKGLNYEQYF
v_call: TRBV7-9
d_call: .
j_call: TRBJ2-7
clone_size: .

cdr3_nt: TGTGCCATCAGTGCACAGCCGAATCAGCCCCAGCATTTT
cdr3_aa: CAISAQPNQPQHF
v_call: TRBV10-3
d_call: .
j_call: TRBJ1-5
clone_size: .

cdr3_nt: TGTGCCAGCAGTGCAAGGACTAGCGGCAACAATGAGCAGTTCTTC
cdr3_aa: CASSARTSGNNEQFF
v_call: TRBV6-1
d_call: TRBD2
j_call: TRBJ2-1
clone_size: few

cdr3_nt: TGCAGTGCCCCTGACCGCGGGAGGACCGCCTACAATGAGCAGTTCTTC
cdr3_aa: CSAPDRGRTAYNEQFF
v_call: TRBV20-1
d_call: TRBD2
j_call: TRBJ2-1
clone_size: .

cdr3_nt: TGCAGTGCTAGGGGGACAGGGGGCACAGATACGCAGTATTTT
cdr3_aa: CSARGTGGTDTQYF
v_call: TRBV20-1
d_call: TRBD1
j_call: TRBJ2-3
clone_size: many

cdr3_nt: TGTGCCAGCAGCGTAGATCCCCTAGCCGGTGGTTACGAGCAGTACTTC
cdr3_aa: CASSVDPLAGGYEQYF
v_call: TRBV9
d_call: .
j_call: TRBJ2-7
clone_size: .

cdr3_nt: TGTGCCAGCTCACCACCGGTCTTTTCCCGGGACTCATTCTCCTACAATGAGCAGTTCTTC
cdr3_aa: CASSPPVFSRDSFSYNEQFF
v_call: TRBV18
d_call: .
j_call: TRBJ2-1
clone_size: few

cdr3_nt: TGTGCCAGCAGCATGTTGAGCTCGGGGACCCAGTACTTC
cdr3_aa: CASSMLSSGTQYF
v_call: TRBV12-3/TRBV12-4
d_call: .
j_call: TRBJ2-5
clone_size: .

cdr3_nt: TGTGCCAGCAGCCCCCCGAGTTCTACCCCCTACGAGCAGTACTTC
cdr3_aa: CASSPPSSTPYEQYF
v_call: TRBV9
d_call: .
j_call: TRBJ2-7
clone_size: few

cdr3_nt: TGTGCCAGCAGCTTAGTTGCAGCCGGCCCCGGCTACACCTTC
cdr3_aa: CASSLVAAGPGYTF
v_call: TRBV7-9
d_call: .
j_call: TRBJ1-2
clone_size: .